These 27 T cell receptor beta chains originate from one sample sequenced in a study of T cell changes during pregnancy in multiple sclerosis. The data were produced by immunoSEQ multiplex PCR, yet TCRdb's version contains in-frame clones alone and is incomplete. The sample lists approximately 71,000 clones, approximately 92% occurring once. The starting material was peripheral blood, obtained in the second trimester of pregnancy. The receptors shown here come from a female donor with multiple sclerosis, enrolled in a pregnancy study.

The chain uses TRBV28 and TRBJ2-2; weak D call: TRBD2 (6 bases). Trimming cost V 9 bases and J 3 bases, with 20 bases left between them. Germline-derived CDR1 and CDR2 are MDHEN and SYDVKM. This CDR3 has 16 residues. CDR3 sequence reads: CASIRGGTFYTGELFF. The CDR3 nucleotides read TGTGCCAGTATTCGTGGGGGGACTTTCTACACCGGGGAGCTGTTTTTT.

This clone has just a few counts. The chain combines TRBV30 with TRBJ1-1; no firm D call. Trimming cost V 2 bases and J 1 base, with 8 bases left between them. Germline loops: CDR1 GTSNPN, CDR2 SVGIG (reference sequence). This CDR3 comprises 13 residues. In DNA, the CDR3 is TGTGCCTGGAGTCAACACAAGAACACTGAAGCTTTCTTT. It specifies CAWSQHKNTEAFF.

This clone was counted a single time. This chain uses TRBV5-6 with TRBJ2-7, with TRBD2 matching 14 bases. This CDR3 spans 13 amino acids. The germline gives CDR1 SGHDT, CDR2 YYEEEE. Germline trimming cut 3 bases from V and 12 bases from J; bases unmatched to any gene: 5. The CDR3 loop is CASSSRTSGRPYF. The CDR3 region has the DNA TGTGCCAGCAGCTCCAGGACTAGCGGGAGGCCGTACTTC.

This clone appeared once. The CDR3 DNA is TGTGCCAGCAGCAGCTTCGACGGGAGCTCCTACAATGAGCAGTTCTTC. This sequence encodes CASSSFDGSSYNEQFF. V is TRBV21-1 and J is TRBJ2-1; the listed D gene, TRBD2, was not tested against the DNA. TRBV21-1 is recorded as a pseudogene. This CDR3 comprises 16 residues.

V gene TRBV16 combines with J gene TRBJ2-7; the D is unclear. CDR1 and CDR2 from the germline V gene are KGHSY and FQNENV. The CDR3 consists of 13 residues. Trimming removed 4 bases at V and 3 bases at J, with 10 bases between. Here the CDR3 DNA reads TGTGCCAGCAGCCCTGCAGGAATCTACGAGCAGTACTTC. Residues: CASSPAGIYEQYF.

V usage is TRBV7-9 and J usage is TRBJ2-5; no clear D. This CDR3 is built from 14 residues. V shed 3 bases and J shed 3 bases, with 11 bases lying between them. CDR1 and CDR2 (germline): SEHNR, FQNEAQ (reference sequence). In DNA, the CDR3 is TGTGCCAGCAGCTTGTTGGTCCGGGAAGAGACCCAGTACTTC. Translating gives CASSLLVREETQYF.

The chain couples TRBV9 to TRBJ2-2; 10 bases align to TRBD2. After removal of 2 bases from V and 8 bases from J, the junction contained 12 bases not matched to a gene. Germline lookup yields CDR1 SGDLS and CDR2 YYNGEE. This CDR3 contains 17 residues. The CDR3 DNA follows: TGTGCCAGCAGCGTGGTACCAAGCGGGGGGGGCAGGGGGGAGCTGTTTTTT. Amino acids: CASSVVPSGGGRGELFF.

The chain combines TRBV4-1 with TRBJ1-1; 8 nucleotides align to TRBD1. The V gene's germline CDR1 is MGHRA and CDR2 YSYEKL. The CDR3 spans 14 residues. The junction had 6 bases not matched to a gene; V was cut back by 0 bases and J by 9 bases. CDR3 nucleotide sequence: TGCGCCAGCAGCCAAGAGACAGGGGTGAGCAAAGCTTTCTTT. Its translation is CASSQETGVSKAFF.

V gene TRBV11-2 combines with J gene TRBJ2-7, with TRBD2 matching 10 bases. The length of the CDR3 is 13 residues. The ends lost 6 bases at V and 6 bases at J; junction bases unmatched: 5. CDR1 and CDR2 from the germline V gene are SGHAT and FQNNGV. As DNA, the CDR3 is TGTGCCAGCAGTCCTAGCGGGAGATTCGAGCAGTACTTC. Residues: CASSPSGRFEQYF.

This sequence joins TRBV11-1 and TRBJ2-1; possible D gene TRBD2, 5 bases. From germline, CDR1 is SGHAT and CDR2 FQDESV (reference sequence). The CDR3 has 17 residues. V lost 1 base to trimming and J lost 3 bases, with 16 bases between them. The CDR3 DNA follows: TGTGCCAGCAGCTTAGGGGAAGGGAGTCAGAGCTACAATGAGCAGTTCTTC. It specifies CASSLGEGSQSYNEQFF. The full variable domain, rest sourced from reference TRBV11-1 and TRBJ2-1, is EAEVAQSPRYKITEKSQAVAFWCDPISGHATLYWYRQILGQGPELLVQFQDESVVDDSQLPKDRFSAERLKGVDSTLKIQPAELGDSAMYLCASSLGEGSQSYNEQFFGPGTRLTVL.

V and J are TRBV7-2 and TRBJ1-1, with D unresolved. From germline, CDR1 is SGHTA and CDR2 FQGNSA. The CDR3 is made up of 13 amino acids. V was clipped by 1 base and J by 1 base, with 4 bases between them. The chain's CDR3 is CASSLGANTEAFF. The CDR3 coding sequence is TGTGCCAGCAGCTTAGGGGCGAACACTGAAGCTTTCTTT.

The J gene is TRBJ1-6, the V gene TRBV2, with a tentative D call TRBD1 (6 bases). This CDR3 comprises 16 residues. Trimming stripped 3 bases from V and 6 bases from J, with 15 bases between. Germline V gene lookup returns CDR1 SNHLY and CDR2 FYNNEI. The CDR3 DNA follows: TGTGCCAGCAGTGAGTCGTGGGGACAAATTAATTCACCCCTCCACTTT. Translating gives CASSESWGQINSPLHF.

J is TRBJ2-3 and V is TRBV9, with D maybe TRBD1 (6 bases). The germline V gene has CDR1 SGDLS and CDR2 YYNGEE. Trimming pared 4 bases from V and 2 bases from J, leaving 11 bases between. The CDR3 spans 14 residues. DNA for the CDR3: TGTGCCAGCAGCTCACACAGGGTCACAGATACGCAGTATTTT. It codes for CASSSHRVTDTQYF.

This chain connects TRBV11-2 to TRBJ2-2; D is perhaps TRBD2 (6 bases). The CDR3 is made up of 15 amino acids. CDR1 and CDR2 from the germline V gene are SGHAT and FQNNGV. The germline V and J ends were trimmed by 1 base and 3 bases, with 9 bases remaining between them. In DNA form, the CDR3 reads TGTGCCAGCAGCTTAGTGGGGGGAGACACCGGGGAGCTGTTTTTT. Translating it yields CASSLVGGDTGELFF.

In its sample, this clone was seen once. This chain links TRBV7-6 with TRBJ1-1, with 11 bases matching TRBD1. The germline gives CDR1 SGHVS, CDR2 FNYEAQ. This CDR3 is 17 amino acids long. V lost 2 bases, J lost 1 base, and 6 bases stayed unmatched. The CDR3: CASSLRGTGGGNTEAFF. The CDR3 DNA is TGTGCCAGCAGCTTAAGGGGGACAGGGGGAGGGAACACTGAAGCTTTCTTT.

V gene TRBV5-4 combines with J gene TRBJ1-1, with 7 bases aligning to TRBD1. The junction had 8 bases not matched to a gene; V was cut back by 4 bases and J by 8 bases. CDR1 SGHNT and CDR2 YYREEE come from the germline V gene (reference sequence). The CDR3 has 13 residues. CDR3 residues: CASSPGQRGEAFF. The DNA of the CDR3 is TGTGCCAGCAGCCCGGGACAGAGAGGAGAAGCTTTCTTT. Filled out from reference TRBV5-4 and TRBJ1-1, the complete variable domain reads ETGVTQSPTHLIKTRGQQVTLRCSSQSGHNTVSWYQQALGQGPQFIFQYYREEENGRGNFPPRFSGLQFPNYSSELNVNALELDDSALYLCASSPGQRGEAFFGQGTRLTVV.

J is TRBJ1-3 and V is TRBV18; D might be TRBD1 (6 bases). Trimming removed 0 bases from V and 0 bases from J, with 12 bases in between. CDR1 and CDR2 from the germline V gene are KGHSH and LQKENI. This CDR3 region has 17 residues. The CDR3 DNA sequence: TGTGCCAGCTCACCACCGCTGGGGGCATACTCTGGAAACACCATATATTTT. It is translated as CASSPPLGAYSGNTIYF.

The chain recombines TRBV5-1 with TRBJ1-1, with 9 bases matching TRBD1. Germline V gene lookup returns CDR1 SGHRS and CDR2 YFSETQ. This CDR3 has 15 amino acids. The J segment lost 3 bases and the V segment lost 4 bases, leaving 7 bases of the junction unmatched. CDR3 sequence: CASSPATGGHTEAFF. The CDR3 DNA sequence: TGCGCCAGCAGCCCCGCGACAGGGGGGCACACTGAAGCTTTCTTT.

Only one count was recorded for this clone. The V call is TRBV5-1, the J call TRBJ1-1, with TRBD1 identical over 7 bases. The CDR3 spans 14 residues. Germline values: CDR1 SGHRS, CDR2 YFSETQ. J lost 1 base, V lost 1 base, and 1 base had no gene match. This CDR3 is CASSLQGGNTEAFF. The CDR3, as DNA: TGCGCCAGCAGCTTGCAGGGGGGGAACACTGAAGCTTTCTTT.

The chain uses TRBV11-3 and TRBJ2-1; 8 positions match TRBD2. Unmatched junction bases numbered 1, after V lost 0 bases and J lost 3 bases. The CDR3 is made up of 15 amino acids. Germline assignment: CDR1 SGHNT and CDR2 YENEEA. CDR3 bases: TGTGCCAGCAGCTTAGATGGGACTAGCTACAATGAGCAGTTCTTC. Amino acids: CASSLDGTSYNEQFF.

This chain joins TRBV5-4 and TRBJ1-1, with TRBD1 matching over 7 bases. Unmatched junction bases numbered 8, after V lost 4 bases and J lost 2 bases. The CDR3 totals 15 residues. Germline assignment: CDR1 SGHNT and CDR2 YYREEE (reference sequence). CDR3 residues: CASSPGQIPNTEAFF. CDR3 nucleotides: TGTGCCAGCAGCCCGGGACAGATCCCAAACACTGAAGCTTTCTTT.

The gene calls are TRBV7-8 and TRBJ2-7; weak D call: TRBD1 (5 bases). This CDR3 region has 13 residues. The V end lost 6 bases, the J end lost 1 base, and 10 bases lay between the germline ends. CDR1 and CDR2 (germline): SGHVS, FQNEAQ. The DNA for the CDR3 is TGTGCCAGCAGAGGACATAGTTCCTACGAGCAGTACTTC. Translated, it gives CASRGHSSYEQYF.

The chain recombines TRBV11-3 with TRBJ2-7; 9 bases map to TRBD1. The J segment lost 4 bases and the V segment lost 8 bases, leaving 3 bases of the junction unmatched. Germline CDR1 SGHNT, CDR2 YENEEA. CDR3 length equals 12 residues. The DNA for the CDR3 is TGTGCCAGCGGGACAGGGTCTTACGAGCAGTACTTC. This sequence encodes CASGTGSYEQYF.

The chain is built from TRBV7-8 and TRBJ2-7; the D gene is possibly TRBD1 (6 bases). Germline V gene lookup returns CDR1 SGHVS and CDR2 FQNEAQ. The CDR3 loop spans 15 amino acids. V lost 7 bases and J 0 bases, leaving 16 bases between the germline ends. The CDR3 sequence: CASTIDRPSSYEQYF. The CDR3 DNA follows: TGTGCCAGCACCATAGACAGGCCCTCCTCCTACGAGCAGTACTTC.

This CDR3 reads CSVARGGQTEAFF. CDR3 coding DNA: TGCAGCGTTGCTCGAGGGGGCCAGACTGAAGCTTTCTTT. The V gene is TRBV29-1, the J gene TRBJ1-1; 7 bases agree with TRBD1. Looked up from germline, CDR1 is SQVTM and CDR2 is ANQGSEA. The CDR3 loop spans 13 amino acids. The V and J ends lost 4 bases and 5 bases, in that order; junction bases with no gene match: 7. Full variable domain (outside the CDR3, taken from reference TRBV29-1 and TRBJ1-1): SAVISQKPSRDICQRGTSLTIQCQVDSQVTMMFWYRQQPGQSLTLIATANQGSEATYESGFVIDKFPISRPNLTFSTLTVSNMSPEDSSIYLCSVARGGQTEAFFGQGTRLTVV.

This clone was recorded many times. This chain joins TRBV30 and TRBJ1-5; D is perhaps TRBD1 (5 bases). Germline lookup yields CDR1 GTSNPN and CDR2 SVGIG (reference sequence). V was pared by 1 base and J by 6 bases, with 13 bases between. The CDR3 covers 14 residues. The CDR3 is CAWSGTNPSQPQHF. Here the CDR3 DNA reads TGTGCCTGGAGTGGGACAAATCCCAGTCAGCCCCAGCATTTT.

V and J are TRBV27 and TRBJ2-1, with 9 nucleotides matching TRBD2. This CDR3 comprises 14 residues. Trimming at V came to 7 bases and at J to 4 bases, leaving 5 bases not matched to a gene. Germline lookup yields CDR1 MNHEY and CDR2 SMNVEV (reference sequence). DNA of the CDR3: TGTGCCAGCATTAGCGGGAGCGCGTACAATGAGCAGTTCTTC. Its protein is CASISGSAYNEQFF.